These 14 T cell receptor beta chains originate from one sample sequenced in a study of blood T cell repertoires in COVID-19. Method: immunoSEQ multiplex PCR; TCRdb's copy keeps in-frame clones and lacks some. This sample yields about 150,000 clones, of which 75% to 90% are seen a single time; 4.8% belongs to the top ten. Specimen: peripheral blood. These receptors were collected from a human donor in a cohort sampled during active COVID-19.

V and J are TRBV7-8 and TRBJ1-2, with 9 nucleotides matching TRBD1. Trimming removed 4 bases from V and 0 bases from J; junction bases left unmatched: 9. The CDR3 contains 17 residues. Germline CDR1 SGHVS, CDR2 FQNEAQ. CDR3 bases: TGTGCCAGCAGCTCCTCTAGGGGGACAGGGTCTAACTATGGCTACACCTTC. This sequence encodes CASSSSRGTGSNYGYTF.

The chain carries TRBV19 and TRBJ1-1; perhaps TRBD1 as D (5 bases). The germline V gene has CDR1 LNHDA and CDR2 SQIVND (reference sequence). The CDR3 has 17 residues. V lost 7 bases and J lost 1, with 22 bases in between. The CDR3 here is CASTPRGFGRPNTEAFF. The CDR3 DNA sequence: TGTGCCAGTACCCCGCGGGGGTTCGGCAGGCCGAACACTGAAGCTTTCTTT.

This clone was observed a single time. The CDR3 DNA reads as TGTGCCTGGTCCGGACAGGGGAGCACTGAAGCTTTCTTT. Protein product: CAWSGQGSTEAFF. This chain links TRBV30 with TRBJ1-1, with 9 positions matching TRBD1. The CDR3 contains 13 residues. Trimming at V came to 5 bases and at J to 4 bases, leaving 5 bases not matched to a gene. Germline values: CDR1 GTSNPN, CDR2 SVGIG (reference sequence).

This clone was picked up many times. This sequence joins TRBV2 and TRBJ2-7; the D gene is possibly TRBD1 (5 bases). The CDR3 consists of 12 residues. Trimming removed 5 bases at V and 3 bases at J, with 8 bases between. CDR1 and CDR2 (germline): SNHLY, FYNNEI. The DNA for the CDR3 is TGTGCCAGCAGTTCTGACAGCTACGAGCAGTACTTC. Amino acids: CASSSDSYEQYF.

The gene calls are TRBV7-2 and TRBJ2-1; 9 nucleotides match TRBD2. V trimming: 1 base; J trimming: 4 bases; junction bases outside the gene matches: 2. This CDR3 has 15 amino acids. Per germline, CDR1 SGHTA and CDR2 FQGNSA. The CDR3 DNA reads TGTGCCAGCAGCTTAGGTAGCGGGGGATACAATGAGCAGTTCTTC. It codes for CASSLGSGGYNEQFF.

The chain links TRBV5-1 to TRBJ2-2; possible D gene TRBD1, 6 bases. The CDR3 runs to 16 residues. CDR1 and CDR2 (germline): SGHRS, YFSETQ. Trimming removed 0 bases from V and 4 bases from J, with 13 bases in between. The CDR3 sequence is CASSLAGTPSTGELFF. As DNA, the CDR3 is TGCGCCAGCAGCTTGGCCGGGACACCTAGCACCGGGGAGCTGTTTTTT.

This chain uses TRBV10-3 with TRBJ1-2; TRBD1 agrees at 9 bases. The J segment lost 3 bases and the V segment lost 8 bases, leaving 4 bases of the junction unmatched. Germline CDR1 ENHRY, CDR2 SYGVKD. This CDR3 region has 13 residues. The CDR3 protein is CAIGGQGYYGYTF. The CDR3 nucleotides are TGTGCCATCGGCGGACAGGGGTACTATGGCTACACCTTC.

Points on this clone: The junction differs from germline at one of its ends, possibly a read error. The chain employs TRBV30 and TRBJ2-7, with 10 bases identical to TRBD2. The germline V gene has CDR1 GTSNPN and CDR2 SVGIG (reference sequence). The CDR3 has 11 amino acids. CDR3: CAWSLAGQVKF. CDR3 DNA: TGTGCCTGGTCACTAGCGGGACAGGTTAAGTTC. The variable domain in full, with the rest retrieved from reference TRBV30 and TRBJ2-7, is SQTIHQWPATLVQPVGSPLSLECTVEGTSNPNLYWYRQAAGRGLQLLFYSVGIGQISSEVPQNLSASRPQDRQFILSSKKLLLSDSGFYLCAWSLAGQVKFGPGTRLTVT.

The chain links TRBV12-3 or TRBV12-4 to TRBJ1-6; TRBD1 is a possible D gene (6 bases). There are 12 residues in the CDR3. Trimming took off 10 bases at V and 7 bases at J, with 11 bases between the two ends. The CDR3 DNA follows: TGTGCCACCAGACAGGCGAATTCACCCCTCCACTTT. It specifies CATRQANSPLHF.

The gene calls are TRBV7-3 and TRBJ2-3; D is undetermined. CDR1 SGHTA and CDR2 FQGTGA come from the germline V gene. The V end was cut by 0 bases, the J end by 6 bases, with 7 bases between. CDR3 length: 13 amino acids. CDR3 amino acids: CASSLTPQDTQYF. The CDR3 bases are TGTGCCAGCAGCTTAACGCCCCAGGATACGCAGTATTTT.

This chain joins TRBV19 and TRBJ1-5; tentatively, D is TRBD1 (6 bases). Trimming pared 3 bases from V and 5 bases from J, leaving 11 bases between. Germline V gene sequence: CDR1 LNHDA, CDR2 SQIVND (reference sequence). The CDR3 extends over 14 amino acids. The CDR3 sequence: CASSISRGDQPQHF. The DNA for the CDR3 is TGTGCCAGTAGTATCTCCAGGGGCGATCAGCCCCAGCATTTT.

The chain links TRBV19 to TRBJ1-2, with 9 positions matching TRBD1. With V trimmed by 5 bases and J by 6 bases, 10 bases remained unmatched. The CDR3 consists of 15 residues. Germline CDR1 reads LNHDA; CDR2 reads SQIVND (reference sequence). CDR3 loop: CASSPRDRGTHGYTF. Written as DNA, the CDR3 is TGTGCCAGTAGTCCCCGAGACAGGGGGACCCATGGCTACACCTTC.

The CDR3 sequence is CASSLSPNRDIQYF. In DNA form, the CDR3 reads TGTGCCAGCAGCTTGTCCCCTAACAGGGACATTCAGTACTTC. The V call is TRBV7-3, the J call TRBJ2-4; D is possibly TRBD1 (6 bases). The CDR3 is made up of 14 amino acids. Trimming took off 3 bases at V and 8 bases at J, with 14 bases between the two ends. Germline V gene data show CDR1 as SGHTA and CDR2 as FQGTGA.

The chain couples TRBV19 to TRBJ1-3, with a weak D call TRBD1 (5 bases). There are 14 residues in the CDR3. Trimming removed 6 bases at V and 1 base at J, with 10 bases between. Germline V gene lookup returns CDR1 LNHDA and CDR2 SQIVND (reference sequence). The CDR3 coding sequence is TGTGCCAGTAGATCCCGACAGTCTGGAAACACCATATATTTT. This sequence encodes CASRSRQSGNTIYF.